This T cell receptor (beta chain) stems from a study of CD8 T cells in ankylosing spondylitis. Study-wide results and caveats: Significant enrichment of disease-linked clones was reported in matched ankylosing spondylitis synovial fluid. Characteristic of ankylosing spondylitis blood, it appeared, was a TCR beta motif comprising about eight highly homologous variants. Relatively rare in peripheral blood, disease-linked clones were also CD8+.

With respect to this clonotype: Its cognate antigen is unknown.

TCRdb passed the 5' RACE reads through MiXCR, listing each CDR3 protein once. The sample records 220,000 or so distinct CDR3 sequences, around 16% being singletons. This CDR3 contains 15 residues. Trimming removed 5 bases at V and 2 bases at J, with 13 bases between. The germline gives CDR1 SGHTA, CDR2 FQGNSA. The sequence was obtained from a male donor with ankylosing spondylitis. The sequenced material came from blood, either unsorted or a sorted T cell fraction (not recorded which). The chain has TRBV7-2 and TRBJ2-1, with D maybe TRBD2 (6 bases). The CDR3 loop is CASSPLADTYNEQFF. CDR3 in DNA: TGTGCCAGCAGCCCCTTAGCGGACACCTACAATGAGCAGTTCTTC.